This entry features one T cell receptor (beta chain) sequence. The target antigen is unknown. Profiling relied on immunoSEQ multiplex PCR, and the TCRdb table lists in-frame clones only, not all of them. The sample comprises about 74,000 clones, 94% of which are singletons, and about 1.9% rests with the top ten. These data are taken from a study of cytomegalovirus exposure and HLA in healthy donors. Study-level findings and limits: Overall, 164 TCR beta chains were annotated as cytomegalovirus-associated.

The CDR3 contains 14 residues. V trimming: 8 bases; J trimming: 5 bases; junction bases outside the gene matches: 10. Per the germline V gene, CDR1 is GTSNPN and CDR2 is SVGIG (reference sequence). This TCR was sampled from a young woman in good health and CMV-seropositive. The chain has TRBV30 and TRBJ2-2; 8 bases are shared with TRBD1. Input material: PBMCs. DNA of the CDR3: TGTGCCGGACAGGGTTTATCGAGTACCGGGGAGCTGTTTTTT. Translation gives CAGQGLSSTGELFF.